This entry describes one T cell receptor beta chain. The data stem from a study of tumor-infiltrating lymphocytes in glioblastoma multiforme. The CDR3 has 11 residues. Trimming stripped 7 bases from V and 10 bases from J, with 11 bases between. CDR1 is SGHVS, CDR2 FQNEAQ, per germline. TCRB libraries came from RNA via three nested multiplex PCR rounds. TCRdb passed the multiplex PCR reads through MiXCR, listing each CDR3 protein once. The data show about 13,000 distinct CDR3 sequences, with roughly 70% seen just once and approximately 29% held by the top ten. The chain is built from TRBV7-8 and TRBJ2-1; D may be TRBD2 (5 bases). The receptor was isolated from a male donor with glioblastoma. The sequencing input was brain tumor tissue. CDR3 amino acids: CASTTGYEQFF. CDR3 DNA: TGTGCCAGCACCACGGGGTACGAGCAGTTCTTC.